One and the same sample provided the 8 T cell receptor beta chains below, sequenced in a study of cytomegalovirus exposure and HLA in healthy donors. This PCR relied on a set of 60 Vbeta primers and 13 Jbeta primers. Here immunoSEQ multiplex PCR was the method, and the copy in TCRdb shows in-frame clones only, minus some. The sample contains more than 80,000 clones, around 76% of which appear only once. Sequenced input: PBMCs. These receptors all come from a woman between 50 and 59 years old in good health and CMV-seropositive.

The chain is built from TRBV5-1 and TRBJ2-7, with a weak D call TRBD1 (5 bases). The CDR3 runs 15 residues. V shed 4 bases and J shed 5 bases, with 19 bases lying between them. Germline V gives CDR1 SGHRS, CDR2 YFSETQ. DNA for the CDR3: TGCGCCAGCAGCCCCACCCAGGGAAAGGGTCACGAGCAGTACTTC. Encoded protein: CASSPTQGKGHEQYF.

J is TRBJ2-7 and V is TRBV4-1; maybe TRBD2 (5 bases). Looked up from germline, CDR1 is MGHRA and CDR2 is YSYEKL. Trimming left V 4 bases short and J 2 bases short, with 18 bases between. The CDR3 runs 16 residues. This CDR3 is CASSPSETRKAYEQYF. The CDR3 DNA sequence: TGCGCCAGCAGCCCCTCGGAAACTAGGAAAGCCTACGAGCAGTACTTC.

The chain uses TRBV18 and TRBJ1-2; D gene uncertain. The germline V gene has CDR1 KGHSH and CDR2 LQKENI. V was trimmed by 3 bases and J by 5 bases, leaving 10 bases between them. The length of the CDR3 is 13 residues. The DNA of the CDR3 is TGTGCCAGCTCACCGCGGGAGGGATATGGCTACACCTTC. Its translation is CASSPREGYGYTF.

The CDR3: CASSRSGGTYNEQFF. DNA for the CDR3: TGTGCCAGCAGCCGCTCGGGGGGAACCTACAATGAGCAGTTCTTC. The chain couples TRBV4-2 to TRBJ2-1; 7 positions agree with TRBD2. After removal of 4 bases from V and 2 bases from J, the junction contained 5 bases not matched to a gene. The CDR3 extends over 15 amino acids. Germline V gene data show CDR1 as LGHNA and CDR2 as YNFKEQ.

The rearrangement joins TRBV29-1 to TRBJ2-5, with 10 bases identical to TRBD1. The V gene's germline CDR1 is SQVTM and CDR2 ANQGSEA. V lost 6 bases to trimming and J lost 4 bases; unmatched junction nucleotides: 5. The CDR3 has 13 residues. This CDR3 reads CSVGQGVGETQYF. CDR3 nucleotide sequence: TGCAGCGTCGGACAGGGGGTGGGAGAGACCCAGTACTTC.

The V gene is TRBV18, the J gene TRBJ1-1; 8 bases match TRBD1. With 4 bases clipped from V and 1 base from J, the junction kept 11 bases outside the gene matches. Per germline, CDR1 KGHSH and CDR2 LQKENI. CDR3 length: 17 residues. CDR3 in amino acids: CASSQLQGVGRNTEAFF. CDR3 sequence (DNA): TGTGCCAGCTCACAACTACAGGGGGTTGGCAGGAACACTGAAGCTTTCTTT.

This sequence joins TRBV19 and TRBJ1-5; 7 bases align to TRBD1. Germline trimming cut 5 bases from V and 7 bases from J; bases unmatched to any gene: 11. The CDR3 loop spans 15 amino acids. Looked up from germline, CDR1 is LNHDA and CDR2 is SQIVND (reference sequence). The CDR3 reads CASSVGQVKGQPQHF. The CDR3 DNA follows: TGTGCCAGTAGTGTAGGACAGGTTAAAGGCCAGCCCCAGCATTTT.

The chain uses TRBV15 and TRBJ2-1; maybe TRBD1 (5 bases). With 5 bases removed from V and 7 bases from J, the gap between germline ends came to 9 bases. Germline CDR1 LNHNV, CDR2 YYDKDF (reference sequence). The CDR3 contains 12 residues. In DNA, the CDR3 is TGTGCCACCAGCGGGGCTATGAATGAGCAGTTCTTC. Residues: CATSGAMNEQFF.